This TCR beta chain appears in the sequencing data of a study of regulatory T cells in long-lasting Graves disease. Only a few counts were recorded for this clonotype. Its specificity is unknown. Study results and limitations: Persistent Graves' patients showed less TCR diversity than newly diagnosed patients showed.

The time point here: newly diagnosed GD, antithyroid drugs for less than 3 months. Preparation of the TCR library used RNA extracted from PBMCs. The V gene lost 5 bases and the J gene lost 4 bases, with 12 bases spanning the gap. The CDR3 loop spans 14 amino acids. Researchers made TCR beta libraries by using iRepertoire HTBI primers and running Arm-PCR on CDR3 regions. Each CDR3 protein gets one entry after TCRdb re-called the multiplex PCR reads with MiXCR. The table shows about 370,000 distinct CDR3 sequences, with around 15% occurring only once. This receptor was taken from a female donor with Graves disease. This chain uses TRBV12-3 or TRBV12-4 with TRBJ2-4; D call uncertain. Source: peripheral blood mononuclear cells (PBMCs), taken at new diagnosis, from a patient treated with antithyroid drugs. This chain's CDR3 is CASSEQAKKNIQYF. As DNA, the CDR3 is TGTGCCAGCAGTGAGCAGGCAAAAAAAAACATTCAGTACTTC.